Listed below are T cell receptor beta chains from one sample, sequenced in a study of blood T cell repertoires in COVID-19. Sequencing was performed with immunoSEQ multiplex PCR; in TCRdb, only in-frame clones are kept and a portion is missing. This sample yields some 150,000 clones, of which roughly 80% are seen a single time; 3.5% to 5% belongs to the top ten. Sequencing used peripheral blood. The receptors were gathered from a woman of 80 years or more with acute or convalescent COVID-19. Each CDR3 is given with its conserved first and last residue. The D gene is left open where the match is weak. Clone size is not always given. Where it is, it says once, few, many or a class for expanded clones.

TGCGCCAGCAGCTCGTTTCTCTCGGCCGGGGAGCTGTTTTTT	CASSSFLSAGELFF	.	TRBJ2-2	.	TRBV5-1
TGCGCCAGCACTCGGCGGGAGTTCCTGACCTACAATGAGCAGTTCTTC	CASTRREFLTYNEQFF	.	TRBJ2-1	TRBD2	TRBV5-1
TGTGCCAGCAGCCTTCGGACAGGGGAATACAATGAGCAGTTCTTC	CASSLRTGEYNEQFF	many	TRBJ2-1	TRBD1	TRBV5-4
TGCGCCAGCAGCTTCCGACAGGGGGCACGGAATGAGCAGTTCTTC	CASSFRQGARNEQFF	.	TRBJ2-1	TRBD1	TRBV5-1
TGTGCCAGCAGTATGGGGACTAGCGGGTGGGAGACCCAGTACTTC	CASSMGTSGWETQYF	.	TRBJ2-5	TRBD2	TRBV28
TGTGCCAGTAGTCCGACCTCCTCCACACAGAGCGGCTTTTACAATGAGCAGTTCTTC	CASSPTSSTQSGFYNEQFF	.	TRBJ2-1	.	TRBV19
TGTGCCAGCAAGGGGTCTGGGACAGGGCGATACATTCAGTACTTC	CASKGSGTGRYIQYF	.	TRBJ2-4	TRBD1	TRBV2
TGTGCCTGGACCCTGGTAGATTTGAACACTGAAGCTTTCTTT	CAWTLVDLNTEAFF	.	TRBJ1-1	.	TRBV30
TGTGCCAGCAGTGAACAGGACACCGGGGAGCTGTTTTTT	CASSEQDTGELFF	.	TRBJ2-2	.	TRBV2
TGCGCCAGCAGCTTCGAGAGCGGGGCCCCTCAAGAGACCCAGTACTTC	CASSFESGAPQETQYF	.	TRBJ2-5	TRBD2	TRBV5-1
TGTGCCAGCAGCCCTGGAGGGGGCAGGTGGTATTCGGCTGAGCAGTTCTTC	CASSPGGGRWYSAEQFF	.	TRBJ2-1	.	TRBV27
TGTGCCACCCCCTTCGGTCCGATCTACGAGCAGTACTTC	CATPFGPIYEQYF	.	TRBJ2-7	.	TRBV6-5
TGTGCCAGCAGCTCACAGGGTACAATAGATACGCAGTATTTT	CASSSQGTIDTQYF	.	TRBJ2-3	.	TRBV7-3
TGTGCCAGCAGCCAAACTACAGGGGATCCCTACGAGCAGTACTTC	CASSQTTGDPYEQYF	.	TRBJ2-7	TRBD1	TRBV14
TGTGCCAGCAGCTTAGGGGGACTAGCGCGACCTTCCTACGAGCAGTACTTC	CASSLGGLARPSYEQYF	few	TRBJ2-7	TRBD2	TRBV7-2
TGTGCCAGCTCAGGGACAGGGACCTACGAGCAGTACTTC	CASSGTGTYEQYF	.	TRBJ2-7	TRBD1	TRBV18